Listed here are 32 T cell receptor beta chains from one sample, sequenced in a study of PD-L1 blockade in urothelial cancer. Clones were read by immunoSEQ multiplex PCR, and TCRdb kept only the in-frame ones, dropping some. Of some 50,000 clones listed, approximately 90% are singletons. The time point here: pretreatment peripheral blood. Sequenced here: PBMCs, sampled around atezolizumab (anti-PD-L1) treatment. The receptors derive from a woman aged 55-75 years with urothelial cancer.

This clone was picked up many times. Here the CDR3 DNA reads TGTGCCAGCAGCTTAGATGGGACTAGCTCTCCGTACGAGCAGTACTTC. Translating it yields CASSLDGTSSPYEQYF. The V call is TRBV11-3, the J call TRBJ2-7; 9 positions match TRBD2. The CDR3 is 16 residues long. Germline lookup yields CDR1 SGHNT and CDR2 YENEEA. Germline trimming cut 0 bases from V and 4 bases from J; bases unmatched to any gene: 7. The whole variable domain, remainder taken from reference TRBV11-3 and TRBJ2-7, is EAGVVQSPRYKIIEKKQPVAFWCNPISGHNTLYWYLQNLGQGPELLIRYENEEAVDDSQLPKDRFSAERLKGVDSTLKIQPAELGDSAVYLCASSLDGTSSPYEQYFGPGTRLTVT.

This chain joins TRBV6-5 and TRBJ2-7, with D perhaps TRBD2 (6 bases). The germline gives CDR1 MNHEY, CDR2 SVGAGI. V was clipped by 6 bases and J by 0 bases, with 12 bases between them. The CDR3 contains 14 residues. This CDR3 reads CASSIAESSYEQYF. Here the CDR3 DNA reads TGTGCCAGCAGCATAGCGGAGAGCTCCTACGAGCAGTACTTC.

The CDR3 loop reads CATGQGLGYEQYF. CDR3 DNA: TGTGCCACCGGACAGGGATTGGGGTACGAGCAGTACTTC. The chain uses TRBV18 and TRBJ2-7; 8 bases line up with TRBD1. The CDR3 contains 13 residues. J lost 4 bases, V lost 10 bases, and 9 bases had no gene match. Germline V gives CDR1 KGHSH, CDR2 LQKENI.

This clone was observed a handful of times. The V gene is TRBV19, the J gene TRBJ2-7, with TRBD1 matching over 9 bases. J was trimmed by 7 bases and V by 3 bases; bases with no gene match: 7. This CDR3 is built from 14 residues. Germline CDR1 and CDR2: LNHDA and SQIVND (reference sequence). The CDR3 coding sequence is TGTGCCAGTAGTATTGGGACAGGGCGATTGGAGCAGTACTTC. Its protein product is CASSIGTGRLEQYF.

CDR3 DNA: TGTGCCAGCAACACCCTAGCGGGAGGAGGGGAGACCCAGTACTTC. Residues: CASNTLAGGGETQYF. The V gene is TRBV28, the J gene TRBJ2-5; 11 bases fit TRBD2. Germline loops: CDR1 MDHEN, CDR2 SYDVKM. V shed 7 bases and J 5 bases; nucleotides not matched to a gene: 9. The CDR3 sequence is 15 residues long.

The V call is TRBV12-2, the J call TRBJ1-2; no DNA check was done on the table's D call, TRBD1. TRBV12-2 is marked as a pseudogene. The length of the CDR3 is 15 residues. For the CDR3, the DNA is TGTGCAAGTCGCTTAAAGTTGGGACAACTAGATGCCTACACCTTC. This gives the protein CASRLKLGQLDAYTF.

The rearrangement uses TRBV29-1 and TRBJ1-1, with a weak D call TRBD1 (5 bases). The V gene lost 4 bases and the J gene lost 6 bases, with 12 bases spanning the gap. CDR3 length: 12 amino acids. Per the germline V gene, CDR1 is SQVTM and CDR2 is ANQGSEA. The chain's CDR3 is CSVGGGRPEAFF. For the CDR3, the DNA is TGCAGCGTTGGGGGGGGAAGGCCTGAAGCTTTCTTT.

J is TRBJ1-2 and V is TRBV6-6, with D perhaps TRBD1 (5 bases). Trimming took off 2 bases at V and 8 bases at J, with 9 bases between the two ends. This CDR3 region has 12 residues. CDR1 MNHNY and CDR2 SVGAGI come from the germline V gene (reference sequence). CDR3 DNA: TGTGCCAGCAGTTACGTCGGGGGGGGCTACACCTTC. It encodes CASSYVGGGYTF.

The rearrangement joins TRBV14 to TRBJ2-7, with 8 bases that match TRBD2. The CDR3 spans 15 residues. Germline CDR1 reads SGHDN; CDR2 reads FVKESK. The trim removed 4 bases at V and 4 bases at J, leaving 9 bases unmatched. CDR3 nucleotide sequence: TGTGCCAGCAGCCCAAGGTCTAGCGGGTTTTACGAGCAGTACTTC. Translating gives CASSPRSSGFYEQYF.

The chain carries TRBV5-1 and TRBJ2-2, with D uncertain. This CDR3 contains 14 residues. With 1 base removed from V and 5 bases from J, the gap between germline ends came to 9 bases. Germline CDR1 and CDR2: SGHRS and YFSETQ. CDR3 bases: TGCGCCAGCAGCTTGACGCAGGCTACCGGGGAGCTGTTTTTT. It yields the protein CASSLTQATGELFF. Full variable domain (outside the CDR3, taken from reference TRBV5-1 and TRBJ2-2): KAGVTQTPRYLIKTRGQQVTLSCSPISGHRSVSWYQQTPGQGLQFLFEYFSETQRNKGNFPGRFSGRQFSNSRSEMNVSTLELGDSALYLCASSLTQATGELFFGEGSRLTVL.

The chain employs TRBV5-4 and TRBJ1-2, with TRBD1 matching 8 bases. V shed 4 bases, J shed 8 bases, and the junction held 13 bases outside the gene matches. In germline, CDR1 is SGHNT, CDR2 YYREEE (reference sequence). The CDR3 spans 15 residues. CDR3 bases: TGTGCCAGCAGCGTTGGACAGGGCTCGTGGAGCGGCTACACCTTC. It encodes CASSVGQGSWSGYTF.

V and J are TRBV5-1 and TRBJ2-3, with 7 bases identical to TRBD1. CDR1 is SGHRS, CDR2 YFSETQ, per germline. V shed 6 bases, J shed 2 bases, and the junction held 6 bases outside the gene matches. The CDR3 has 14 residues. In DNA form, the CDR3 reads TGCGCCAGCACACAGGGGTTGAACACAGATACGCAGTATTTT. It encodes CASTQGLNTDTQYF.

J is TRBJ2-7 and V is TRBV7-8; D is possibly TRBD1 (6 bases). Germline loops: CDR1 SGHVS, CDR2 FQNEAQ. The length of the CDR3 is 15 residues. With 1 base removed from V and 0 bases from J, the gap between germline ends came to 10 bases. In nucleotides, the CDR3 is TGTGCCAGCAGCTTAGTAAGGGGGATCTCCTACGAGCAGTACTTC. Amino acid sequence: CASSLVRGISYEQYF.

The rearrangement joins TRBV7-3 to TRBJ2-1; 9 bases match TRBD2. CDR1 is SGHTA, CDR2 FQGTGA, per germline. The CDR3 is 16 residues long. Trimming cost V 3 bases and J 7 bases; bases outside gene matches: 10. CDR3 region: CASSFPLAGLENEQFF. The DNA for the CDR3 is TGTGCCAGCAGCTTTCCGCTAGCGGGGTTGGAAAATGAGCAGTTCTTC.

The CDR3 nucleotides read TGTGCCAGCAGCGTGGACATCCTGATGATGAACACTGAAGCTTTCTTT. Its translation is CASSVDILMMNTEAFF. V and J are TRBV5-5 and TRBJ1-1; TRBD1 is a possible D gene (5 bases). The germline V gene has CDR1 SGHKS and CDR2 YYEKEE (reference sequence). V was cut by 4 bases and J by 0 bases, with 16 bases left in between. This CDR3 spans 16 amino acids.

The chain has TRBV7-2 and TRBJ2-7, with a weak D call TRBD1 (5 bases). In germline, CDR1 is SGHTA, CDR2 FQGNSA. This CDR3 contains 13 residues. Deletions cut 4 bases from V and 3 bases from J, with 10 bases between. The CDR3 region is CASSSYRLYEQYF. CDR3 bases: TGTGCCAGCAGCTCGTACAGGCTCTACGAGCAGTACTTC.

The V gene is TRBV7-2, the J gene TRBJ1-5; D gene unclear. Deletions cut 1 base from V and 7 bases from J, with 11 bases between. The CDR3 is 14 residues long. In germline, CDR1 is SGHTA, CDR2 FQGNSA. CDR3 nucleotide sequence: TGTGCCAGCAGCTTAGGGATTGGCGGCCAGCCCCAGCATTTT. Protein product: CASSLGIGGQPQHF.

The chain couples TRBV6-5 to TRBJ2-1, with D perhaps TRBD2 (5 bases). CDR1 is MNHEY and CDR2 is SVGAGI in the germline V gene. The CDR3 spans 14 residues. Trimming cost V 2 bases and J 6 bases, with 11 bases left between them. CDR3 sequence: CASSYAVAGNEQFF. The CDR3 DNA sequence: TGTGCCAGCAGTTACGCGGTGGCGGGCAATGAGCAGTTCTTC.

As DNA, the CDR3 is TGTGCCAGCAGTAGGGGAAGTGAGCAGTTCTTC. This sequence encodes CASSRGSEQFF. V is TRBV28 and J is TRBJ2-1, with D possibly matching TRBD1 (5 bases). This CDR3 comprises 11 residues. The V gene lost 5 bases and the J gene lost 9 bases, with 8 bases spanning the gap. CDR1 is MDHEN, CDR2 SYDVKM, per germline.

The gene calls are TRBV18 and TRBJ1-3; the match to TRBD1 covers 9 bases. The CDR3 contains 15 residues. V shed 2 bases, J shed 2 bases, and the junction held 1 base outside the gene matches. CDR1 is KGHSH, CDR2 LQKENI, per germline. Written as DNA, the CDR3 is TGTGCCAGCTCACCAACAGGGGGCACTGGAAACACCATATATTTT. Its translation: CASSPTGGTGNTIYF.

The rearrangement links TRBV5-4 to TRBJ1-1; weak D call: TRBD1 (6 bases). The CDR3 has 15 residues. Germline V lookup: CDR1 SGHNT, CDR2 YYREEE (reference sequence). Trimming shortened V by 6 bases and J by 6 bases, and 21 bases separated the two germline ends. As DNA, the CDR3 is TGTGCCAGCACACGGGGGGCGGGGGTGGATGCTGAAGCTTTCTTT. It codes for CASTRGAGVDAEAFF.

V gene TRBV5-1 combines with J gene TRBJ1-2; no definite D call. The CDR3 runs 12 residues. Germline V gene data show CDR1 as SGHRS and CDR2 as YFSETQ. Trimming stripped 2 bases from V and 8 bases from J, with 10 bases between. The DNA of the CDR3 is TGCGCCAGCAGCTTATACGAGGAAGGCTACACCTTC. Its protein product is CASSLYEEGYTF. Looking up the rest from reference TRBV5-1 and TRBJ1-2 gives the full variable domain: KAGVTQTPRYLIKTRGQQVTLSCSPISGHRSVSWYQQTPGQGLQFLFEYFSETQRNKGNFPGRFSGRQFSNSRSEMNVSTLELGDSALYLCASSLYEEGYTFGSGTRLTVV.

The chain is built from TRBV5-1 and TRBJ2-5, with 10 bases fitting TRBD2. This CDR3 has 13 residues. V lost 6 bases to trimming and J lost 3 bases; unmatched junction nucleotides: 2. Germline loops: CDR1 SGHRS, CDR2 YFSETQ. CDR3 residues: CASTLAGEETQYF. In nucleotides, the CDR3 is TGCGCCAGCACGCTAGCGGGAGAAGAGACCCAGTACTTC.

V usage is TRBV7-2 and J usage is TRBJ2-3; no firm D call. V lost 4 bases and J lost 4, with 6 bases in between. Germline CDR1 reads SGHTA; CDR2 reads FQGNSA. This CDR3 contains 12 residues. This CDR3 is CASSYQADTQYF. In DNA, the CDR3 is TGTGCCAGCAGCTACCAGGCAGATACGCAGTATTTT. The variable domain in full, completed from reference TRBV7-2 and TRBJ2-3, reads GAGVSQSPSNKVTEKGKDVELRCDPISGHTALYWYRQSLGQGLEFLIYFQGNSAPDKSGLPSDRFSAERTGGSVSTLTIQRTQQEDSAVYLCASSYQADTQYFGPGTRLTVL.

The CDR3 DNA reads TGTGCCAGCAGCTTAAGACAGGGGGCGAGCAATCAGCCCCAGCATTTT. Protein sequence: CASSLRQGASNQPQHF. This rearrangement joins TRBV7-8 to TRBJ1-5; TRBD1 agrees at 10 bases. V was pared by 2 bases and J by 1 base, with 2 bases of the junction left unmatched. CDR1 and CDR2 (germline): SGHVS, FQNEAQ. The CDR3 is made up of 16 amino acids. The variable domain in full, completed from reference TRBV7-8 and TRBJ1-5, reads GAGVSQSPRYKVAKRGQDVALRCDPISGHVSLFWYQQALGQGPEFLTYFQNEAQLDKSGLPSDRFFAERPEGSVSTLKIQRTQQEDSAVYLCASSLRQGASNQPQHFGDGTRLSIL.

The chain joins TRBV6-5 to TRBJ2-5; 11 bases align to TRBD2. The CDR3 contains 15 residues. Germline V gene lookup returns CDR1 MNHEY and CDR2 SVGAGI. J lost 2 bases, V lost 7 bases, and 6 bases had no gene match. CDR3 amino acids: CASTSSGGFQETQYF. DNA of the CDR3: TGTGCCAGCACCTCTAGCGGGGGGTTTCAAGAGACCCAGTACTTC.

The V and J genes are TRBV10-3 and TRBJ1-5; D is undetermined. The ends were cut back, 7 bases at V and 2 bases at J, with 9 bases in the middle. The CDR3 runs 13 residues. CDR1 is ENHRY and CDR2 is SYGVKD in the germline V gene. The CDR3 nucleotides read TGTGCCATCAAGGATGGAGGCAATCAGCCCCAGCATTTT. Translating it yields CAIKDGGNQPQHF.

V usage is TRBV13 and J usage is TRBJ2-7; a weak D match, TRBD2 (5 bases). V was pared by 8 bases and J by 6 bases, with 20 bases between. The CDR3 is made up of 14 amino acids. Germline CDR1 PRHDT, CDR2 FYEKMQ (reference sequence). In DNA, the CDR3 is TGTGCCAGCGCGCTGGGGAGTGGTGACTTCGAGCAGTACTTC. Protein product: CASALGSGDFEQYF.

This rearrangement joins TRBV5-6 to TRBJ2-7, with D unclear. The germline gives CDR1 SGHDT, CDR2 YYEEEE. V was pared by 4 bases and J by 3 bases, with 8 bases between. CDR3 size: 12 residues. The CDR3 bases are TGTGCCAGCAGCCCAGGAAACTACGAGCAGTACTTC. Amino acid sequence: CASSPGNYEQYF. The full variable domain, with the rest looked up from reference TRBV5-6 and TRBJ2-7, is DAGVTQSPTHLIKTRGQQVTLRCSPKSGHDTVSWYQQALGQGPQFIFQYYEEEERQRGNFPDRFSGHQFPNYSSELNVNALLLGDSALYLCASSPGNYEQYFGPGTRLTVT.

CDR3 protein: CASRGTVYSNQPQHF. CDR3 in DNA: TGTGCCAGCAGGGGGACAGTTTATAGCAATCAGCCCCAGCATTTT. The chain couples TRBV6-5 to TRBJ1-5; 7 positions match TRBD1. Germline lookup yields CDR1 MNHEY and CDR2 SVGAGI. The CDR3 length is 15 residues. Unmatched junction bases numbered 5, after V lost 6 bases and J lost 0 bases.

V and J are TRBV9 and TRBJ2-7; no clear D. Germline CDR1 reads SGDLS; CDR2 reads YYNGEE. This CDR3 has 14 residues. Trimming took 4 bases from V and 0 from J, leaving 11 bases between them. For the CDR3, the DNA is TGTGCCAGCAGCCCCTCAGGCCGCTCCTACGAGCAGTACTTC. Translated: CASSPSGRSYEQYF.

The chain couples TRBV2 to TRBJ1-1; TRBD1 aligns across 10 bases. This CDR3 is built from 16 residues. With V trimmed by 5 bases and J by 5 bases, 11 bases remained unmatched. The germline V gene has CDR1 SNHLY and CDR2 FYNNEI. CDR3 residues: CASSPLRQGARTEAFF. The CDR3 nucleotides are TGTGCCAGCAGTCCACTACGACAGGGGGCGCGGACTGAAGCTTTCTTT.